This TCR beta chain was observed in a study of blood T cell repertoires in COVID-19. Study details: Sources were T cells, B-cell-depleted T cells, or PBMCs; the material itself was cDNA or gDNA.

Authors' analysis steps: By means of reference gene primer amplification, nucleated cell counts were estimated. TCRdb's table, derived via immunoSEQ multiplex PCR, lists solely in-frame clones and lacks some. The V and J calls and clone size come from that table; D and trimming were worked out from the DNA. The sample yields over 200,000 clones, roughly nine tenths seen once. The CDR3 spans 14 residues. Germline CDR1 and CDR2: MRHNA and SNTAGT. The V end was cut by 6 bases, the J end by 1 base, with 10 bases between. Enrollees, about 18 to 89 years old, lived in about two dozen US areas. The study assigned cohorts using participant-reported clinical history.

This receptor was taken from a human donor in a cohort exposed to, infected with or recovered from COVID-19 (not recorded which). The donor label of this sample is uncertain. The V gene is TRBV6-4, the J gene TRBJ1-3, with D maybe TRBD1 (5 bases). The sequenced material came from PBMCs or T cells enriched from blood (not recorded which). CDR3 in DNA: TGTGCCAGCAGCAAGGGGAGGTCTGGAAACACCATATATTTT. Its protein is CASSKGRSGNTIYF.